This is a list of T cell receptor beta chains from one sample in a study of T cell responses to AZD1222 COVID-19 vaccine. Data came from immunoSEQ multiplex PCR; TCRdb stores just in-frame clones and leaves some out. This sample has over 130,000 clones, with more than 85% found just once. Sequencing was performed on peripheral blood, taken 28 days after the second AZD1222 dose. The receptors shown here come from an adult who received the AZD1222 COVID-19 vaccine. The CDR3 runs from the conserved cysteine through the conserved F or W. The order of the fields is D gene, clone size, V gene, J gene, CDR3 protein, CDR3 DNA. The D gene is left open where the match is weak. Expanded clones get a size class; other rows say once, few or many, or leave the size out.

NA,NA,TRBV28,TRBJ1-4,CASSSSPRQAEKLFF,TGTGCCAGCAGTTCGTCCCCGAGACAGGCTGAAAAACTGTTTTTT
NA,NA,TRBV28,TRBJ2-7,CASSFSGASYEQYF,TGTGCCAGCAGTTTCTCCGGAGCATCCTACGAGCAGTACTTC
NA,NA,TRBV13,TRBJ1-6,CASSFRNSPLHF,TGTGCCAGCAGCTTTCGAAATTCACCCCTCCACTTT
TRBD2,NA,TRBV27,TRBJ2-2,CASSFIFASGINDGELFF,TGTGCCAGCAGTTTTATTTTCGCTAGCGGGATTAATGACGGGGAGCTGTTTTTT
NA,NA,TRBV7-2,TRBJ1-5,CASSRGQLNQPQHF,TGTGCCAGCAGCCGCGGACAGCTTAATCAGCCCCAGCATTTT
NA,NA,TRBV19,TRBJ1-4,CASKGGRANEKLFF,TGTGCCAGCAAGGGGGGGAGGGCTAATGAAAAACTGTTTTTT
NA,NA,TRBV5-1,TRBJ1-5,CASSPGGTIDQPQHF,TGCGCCAGCAGCCCCGGCGGGACAATCGATCAGCCCCAGCATTTT
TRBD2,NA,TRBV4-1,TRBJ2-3,CASSHPTSGSSDTQYF,TGCGCCAGCAGCCACCCGACTAGCGGGAGTTCAGATACGCAGTATTTT
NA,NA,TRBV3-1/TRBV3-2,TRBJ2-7,CASSAASSGREQYF,TGTGCCAGCAGCGCCGCTTCTTCCGGGCGCGAGCAGTACTTC
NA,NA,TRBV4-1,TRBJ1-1,CASQGPLRNTEAFF,TGCGCCAGTCAAGGCCCTCTCCGGAACACTGAAGCTTTCTTT
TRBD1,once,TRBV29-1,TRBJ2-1,CSFSRDRYNEQFF,TGCAGCTTTTCCCGGGACAGGTACAATGAGCAGTTCTTC
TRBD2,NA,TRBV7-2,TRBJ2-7,CASSVGLAVYYEQYF,TGTGCCAGCAGCGTGGGACTAGCGGTCTACTACGAGCAGTACTTC
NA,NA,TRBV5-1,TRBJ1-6,CASSLDTYPNSPLHF,TGCGCCAGCAGCTTGGACACTTACCCAAATTCACCCCTCCACTTT
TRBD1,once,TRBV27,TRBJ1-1,CASSLSGTGATEAFF,TGTGCCAGCAGTCTATCCGGGACAGGGGCCACTGAAGCTTTCTTT
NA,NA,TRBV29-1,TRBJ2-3,CSVTPTGAQTDTQYF,TGCAGCGTCACACCCACGGGGGCACAGACAGATACGCAGTATTTT
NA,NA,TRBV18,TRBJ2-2,CASSIRGANTGELFF,TGTGCCAGCTCAATCCGGGGCGCGAACACCGGGGAGCTGTTTTTT
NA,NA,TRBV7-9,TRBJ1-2,CASSLEVEGVYGYTF,TGTGCCAGCAGCTTAGAAGTGGAGGGGGTCTATGGCTACACCTTC
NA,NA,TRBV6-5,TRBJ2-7,CASSAARGPYEQYF,TGTGCCAGCAGCGCCGCCCGGGGGCCCTACGAGCAGTACTTC
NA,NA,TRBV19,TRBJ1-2,CASSISDYGYTF,TGTGCCAGTAGTATCTCAGACTATGGCTACACCTTC
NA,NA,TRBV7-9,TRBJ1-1,CASLDSLNTEAFF,TGTGCCAGTTTGGACAGTCTGAACACTGAAGCTTTCTTT
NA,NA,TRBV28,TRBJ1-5,CATRVEGGLKPQHF,TGTGCCACCAGAGTTGAGGGGGGCCTTAAGCCCCAGCATTTT
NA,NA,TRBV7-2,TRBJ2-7,CASSLGGGVNEQYF,TGTGCCAGCAGCTTGGGAGGGGGCGTGAACGAGCAGTACTTC
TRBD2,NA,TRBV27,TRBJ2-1,CASGAGVSSYNEQFF,TGTGCCAGCGGAGCGGGAGTCAGCTCCTACAATGAGCAGTTCTTC
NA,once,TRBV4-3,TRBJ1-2,CASSQNPRGGALGYGYTF,TGCGCCAGCAGCCAGAACCCCCGGGGGGGGGCGCTGGGCTATGGCTACACCTTC
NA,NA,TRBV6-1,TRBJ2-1,CASSEGRGGRTNEQFF,TGTGCCAGCAGCGAAGGAAGGGGGGGCCGGACGAATGAGCAGTTCTTC
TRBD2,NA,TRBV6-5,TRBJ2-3,CASCTSGSTDTQYF,TGTGCCAGCTGTACTAGCGGTAGCACAGATACGCAGTATTTT
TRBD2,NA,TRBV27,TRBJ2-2,CASSGSGRGELFF,TGTGCCAGCAGTGGTAGCGGGAGGGGGGAGCTGTTTTTT